Here is one T cell receptor (beta chain) with its context. Germline V gene data show CDR1 as SGHTA and CDR2 as FQGNSA. After removal of 5 bases from V and 2 bases from J, the junction contained 5 bases not matched to a gene. This CDR3 has 15 residues. This entry is derived from a study of patients and donors after allogeneic stem cell transplantation. TCRdb independently ran MiXCR on the RT-PCR reads; one entry per CDR3 protein. The profile shows approximately 200,000 distinct CDR3 sequences, less than 45% of them singletons. The genes are TRBV7-2 and TRBJ1-5; the match to TRBD1 covers 8 bases. The TCR was taken from a human donor who was either an allogeneic HSCT recipient or a stem cell or donor lymphocyte infusion donor (not recorded which). It is not recorded whose cells these are; they may come from a transplant donor. Sequenced material: blood, either unsorted or a sorted T cell fraction (not recorded which). CDR3 region: CASSPDRGGNQPQHF. CDR3 coding DNA: TGTGCCAGCAGCCCAGACAGGGGCGGCAATCAGCCCCAGCATTTT.